One sample yielded the 15 T cell receptor beta chains listed below, sequenced in a study of metastatic and nonmetastatic thyroid tumors. Using MiXCR, TCRdb reanalyzed the PCR reads. The repertoire holds 40,000 to 50,000 clones, with about 4% as singletons. All patients were treatment-naive before thyroid surgery. Sequenced input: blood. The receptors were sampled from a female donor with papillary thyroid cancer or a benign thyroid nodule (not recorded which). Some clones in this sample may be carry-over from other donors' samples.

This clone has ten or more counts. V is TRBV19 and J is TRBJ1-4, with a possible D match to TRBD1 (6 bases). The germline V gene has CDR1 LNHDA and CDR2 SQIVND (reference sequence). There are 15 residues in the CDR3. The V gene lost 7 bases and the J gene lost 6 bases, with 18 bases spanning the gap. CDR3 sequence (DNA): TGTGCCAGTACAGAGTCCGGGGCAGGGGATGAAAAACTGTTTTTT. Its translation: CASTESGAGDEKLFF. Full variable domain (remainder filled in from reference TRBV19 and TRBJ1-4): DGGITQSPKYLFRKEGQNVTLSCEQNLNHDAMYWYRQDPGQGLRLIYYSQIVNDFQKGDIAEGYSVSREKKESFPLTVTSAQKNPTAFYLCASTESGAGDEKLFFGSGTQLSVL.

This clone was counted a few times. The chain links TRBV6-2 or TRBV6-3 to TRBJ2-1; 11 bases line up with TRBD2. Germline-derived CDR1 and CDR2 are MNHEY and SVGEGT. V lost 4 bases to trimming and J lost 4 bases; unmatched junction nucleotides: 6. The CDR3 is made up of 16 amino acids. The CDR3 sequence is CASSFLTSGTYNEQFF. The CDR3 DNA follows: TGTGCCAGCAGTTTCCTGACTAGCGGGACATACAATGAGCAGTTCTTC.

This clone occurred many times. The CDR3 spells CSAPGTGSSYEQYF. The DNA of the CDR3 is TGCAGTGCTCCCGGGACAGGGAGCTCCTACGAGCAGTACTTC. The rearrangement uses TRBV20-1 and TRBJ2-7; TRBD1 agrees at 9 bases. The junction had 5 bases not matched to a gene; V was cut back by 5 bases and J by 0 bases. The germline CDR1 and CDR2 sequences are DFQATT and SNEGSKA (reference sequence). The CDR3 contains 14 residues.

This clone has ten or more counts. CDR3 coding DNA: TGTGCCAGCAGCGTCGACCTGGCTAGCGGGAGATTCGGGGAGACCCAGTACTTC. This translates into CASSVDLASGRFGETQYF. The chain has TRBV9 and TRBJ2-5; TRBD2 aligns across 10 bases. Germline V lookup: CDR1 SGDLS, CDR2 YYNGEE. V trimming: 2 bases; J trimming: 5 bases; junction bases outside the gene matches: 15. The CDR3 is 18 amino acids.

This clone was counted many times. This chain uses TRBV2 with TRBJ1-6; D gene unclear. The germline gives CDR1 SNHLY, CDR2 FYNNEI. The V end was cut by 6 bases, the J end by 9 bases, with 12 bases between. CDR3 length: 13 amino acids. The CDR3 region has the DNA TGTGCCAGCAGGGCGGATGGCAGTTCACCCCTCCACTTT. Protein sequence: CASRADGSSPLHF.

This clone was picked up a small number of times. The chain employs TRBV15 and TRBJ2-7; possibly TRBD2 for D (5 bases). The CDR3 has 15 amino acids. Germline CDR1 and CDR2: LNHNV and YYDKDF (reference sequence). V gave up 0 bases and J gave up 7 bases, with 16 bases separating them. CDR3 protein: CATSREDVLTGEQYF. The CDR3 DNA is TGTGCCACCAGCAGAGAGGACGTCCTGACGGGGGAGCAGTACTTC. Supplemented by reference TRBV15 and TRBJ2-7, the full variable domain reads DAMVIQNPRYQVTQFGKPVTLSCSQTLNHNVMYWYQQKSSQAPKLLFHYYDKDFNNEADTPDNFQSRRPNTSFCFLDIRSPGLGDTAMYLCATSREDVLTGEQYFGPGTRLTVT.

The rearrangement links TRBV11-2 to TRBJ2-6; no clear D gene. Germline CDR1 is SGHAT and CDR2 is FQNNGV. Trimming pared 1 base from V and 0 bases from J, leaving 7 bases between. This CDR3 has 16 residues. The CDR3 sequence is CASSLVTGSGANVLTF. The CDR3, as DNA: TGTGCCAGCAGCTTAGTCACGGGCTCTGGGGCCAACGTCCTGACTTTC.

This clone was observed a handful of times. A read error may produce the germline difference seen at one junction end. J is TRBJ2-1 and V is TRBV6-1, with 9 nucleotides matching TRBD2. CDR1 is MNHNS, CDR2 SASEGT, per germline. This CDR3 has 15 amino acids. CDR3: CASIEQTSGSKEQFF. CDR3 coding DNA: TGTGCCAGCATTGAACAGACTAGCGGCTCCAAAGAGCAGTTCTTC.

This clone was observed at least ten times. This rearrangement joins TRBV7-6 to TRBJ2-5; D call uncertain. The CDR3 runs 14 residues. The germline V gene has CDR1 SGHVS and CDR2 FNYEAQ. V lost 1 base to trimming and J lost 4 bases, with 10 bases between them. CDR3 in DNA: TGTGCCAGCAGCTTAGAGGCACAACTAGAGACCCAGTACTTC. Encoded protein: CASSLEAQLETQYF. The variable domain in full, completed from reference TRBV7-6 and TRBJ2-5, reads GAGVSQSPRYKVTKRGQDVALRCDPISGHVSLYWYRQALGQGPEFLTYFNYEAQQDKSGLPNDRFSAERPEGSISTLTIQRTEQRDSAMYRCASSLEAQLETQYFGPGTRLLVL.

This clone came up many times. The rearrangement links TRBV20-1 to TRBJ2-2; 8 bases map to TRBD2. V was clipped by 6 bases and J by 5 bases; unmatched bases: 8. The germline V gene encodes CDR1 DFQATT and CDR2 SNEGSKA (reference sequence). The CDR3 has 14 amino acids. CDR3 in DNA: TGCAGTGCCGTCTTGGCGGGAGGAACCGGGGAGCTGTTTTTT. This codes for CSAVLAGGTGELFF.

This clone appeared a few times. The junction shows a germline mismatch at one end, possibly a read error. Written as DNA, the CDR3 is TGTGCCAGCAGTTTGTACTCGGGGGGGCTGTTTTTT. It yields the protein CASSLYSGGLFF. This chain uses TRBV27 with TRBJ2-2; TRBD2 matches 7 bases. The germline V gene encodes CDR1 MNHEY and CDR2 SMNVEV (reference sequence). The CDR3 consists of 12 residues.

This clone was detected many times. This chain connects TRBV20-1 to TRBJ1-1; the D is unclear. V lost 4 bases, J lost 2 bases, and 17 bases lay in between. CDR1 and CDR2 (germline): DFQATT, SNEGSKA (reference sequence). CDR3 length: 15 amino acids. The CDR3 DNA reads TGCAGTGCTAAAAAATTTGGACGGTTAAACACTGAAGCTTTCTTT. Protein sequence: CSAKKFGRLNTEAFF.

This clone was counted at least ten times. A much larger clone lies one base from this, so it may be a read error. V is TRBV6-1 and J is TRBJ2-1; TRBD1 is a possible D gene (5 bases). The CDR3 loop spans 13 amino acids. Per germline, CDR1 MNHNS and CDR2 SASEGT. The CDR3 nucleotides read TGTGCCAGCAGTGAAAGACCAGGGAATGAGCAGCTCTTC. Protein product: CASSERPGNEQLF.

This clone has a handful of counts. V is TRBV25-1 and J is TRBJ1-6; 8 nucleotides agree with TRBD1. This CDR3 contains 15 residues. In germline, CDR1 is MGHDK, CDR2 SYGVNS. The V and J ends lost 3 bases and 9 bases, in that order; junction bases with no gene match: 7. For the CDR3, the DNA is TGTGCCAGCAGTGACCCCGGGACAGGAGGTTCACCCCTCCACTTT. Encoded protein: CASSDPGTGGSPLHF. Full variable domain (missing parts from reference TRBV25-1 and TRBJ1-6): EADIYQTPRYLVIGTGKKITLECSQTMGHDKMYWYQQDPGMELHLIHYSYGVNSTEKGDLSSESTVSRIRTEHFPLTLESARPSHTSQYLCASSDPGTGGSPLHFGNGTRLTVT.

This clone has at least ten counts. CDR3 DNA sequence: TGTGCCAGCAGCCCCCCTAGTGTCTCCTACAATGAGCAGTTCTTC. This codes for CASSPPSVSYNEQFF. The V and J genes are TRBV11-2 and TRBJ2-1; D is undetermined. Trimming shortened V by 5 bases and J by 0 bases, and 11 bases separated the two germline ends. CDR1 is SGHAT and CDR2 is FQNNGV in the germline V gene. The CDR3 extends over 15 amino acids.